One and the same sample provided the 10 T cell receptor beta chains below, sequenced in a study of blood T cell repertoires in COVID-19. TCRdb's copy holds only in-frame clones and misses some; the assay was immunoSEQ multiplex PCR. In the table there are around 700,000 clones, approximately 90% of which are singletons. Specimen: peripheral blood. Receptors were obtained from a woman under 30 with acute or convalescent COVID-19.

V usage is TRBV4-3 and J usage is TRBJ1-5, with D tentatively TRBD1 (6 bases). Germline CDR1 reads LGHNA; CDR2 reads YSLEER. V was cut by 1 base and J by 7 bases, with 20 bases left in between. The CDR3 runs 17 residues. The CDR3 DNA is TGCGCCAGCAGCCAAGCCTGGGACCCAATAGGGGGACAGCCCCAGCATTTT. Translating it yields CASSQAWDPIGGQPQHF.

This chain uses TRBV5-4 with TRBJ1-3, with 8 positions matching TRBD1. CDR3 length: 14 amino acids. From germline, CDR1 is SGHNT and CDR2 YYREEE (reference sequence). After removal of 4 bases from V and 3 bases from J, the junction contained 3 bases not matched to a gene. The CDR3 protein is CASSATGGGNTIYF. The CDR3 DNA is TGTGCCAGCAGCGCAACAGGGGGTGGAAACACCATATATTTT.

With respect to this clone: Other DNA sequences in this specimen translate into the identical CDR3. The V and J genes are TRBV6-4 and TRBJ2-3, with 8 bases fitting TRBD2. This CDR3 comprises 14 residues. Germline values: CDR1 MRHNA, CDR2 SNTAGT. The V and J ends lost 0 bases and 4 bases, in that order; junction bases with no gene match: 0. CDR3 coding DNA: TGTGCCAGCAGTGACTCGCGGGGGGCAGATACGCAGTATTTT. This codes for CASSDSRGADTQYF.

A few counts support this clone. V gene TRBV3-1 (or the pseudogene TRBV3-2) combines with J gene TRBJ2-7; weak D call: TRBD2 (5 bases). CDR1 is LGHDT and CDR2 is YNNKEL in the germline V gene (reference sequence). V was pared by 0 bases and J by 0 bases, with 6 bases between. This CDR3 is 14 amino acids long. CDR3: CASSQERGSYEQYF. The CDR3, as DNA: TGTGCCAGCAGCCAAGAACGGGGCTCCTACGAGCAGTACTTC.

The chain recombines TRBV7-3 with TRBJ2-7; no definite D call. The length of the CDR3 is 15 residues. Trimming left V 2 bases short and J 1 base short, with 12 bases between. The germline V gene encodes CDR1 SGHTA and CDR2 FQGTGA. The CDR3 region has the DNA TGTGCCAGCAGCTTACTTGCAGGTTTGTCCTACGAGCAGTACTTC. Translating it yields CASSLLAGLSYEQYF.

This chain uses TRBV7-9 with TRBJ1-1; D is unclear. CDR1 SEHNR and CDR2 FQNEAQ come from the germline V gene (reference sequence). The CDR3 totals 13 residues. Trimming left V 3 bases short and J 5 bases short, with 10 bases between. For the CDR3, the DNA is TGTGCCAGCAGCTTTTCGGGGATTACTGAAGCTTTCTTT. It is translated as CASSFSGITEAFF.

The chain couples TRBV18 to TRBJ2-7, with D hard to call. V gave up 1 base and J gave up 3 bases, with 7 bases separating them. Germline V gene lookup returns CDR1 KGHSH and CDR2 LQKENI. The CDR3 length is 13 residues. The CDR3 DNA is TGTGCCAGCTCACCACGGGCAAACTACGAGCAGTACTTC. Its translation is CASSPRANYEQYF.

Turning to this clone: Other DNA variants within this sample encode the same CDR3. The V gene is TRBV9, the J gene TRBJ1-1; tentatively, D is TRBD1 (5 bases). The CDR3 consists of 14 residues. In germline, CDR1 is SGDLS, CDR2 YYNGEE. Trimming took off 2 bases at V and 4 bases at J, with 12 bases between the two ends. CDR3 nucleotides: TGTGCCAGCAGCGTGGGGGGAGGTATCACTGAAGCTTTCTTT. It specifies CASSVGGGITEAFF.

The gene calls are TRBV9 and TRBJ1-3, with D hard to call. This CDR3 contains 16 residues. The germline V gene encodes CDR1 SGDLS and CDR2 YYNGEE. Trimming stripped 2 bases from V and 0 bases from J, with 12 bases between. CDR3 sequence (DNA): TGTGCCAGCAGCGTGGACTGGCTAAGCTCTGGAAACACCATATATTTT. Translating it yields CASSVDWLSSGNTIYF.

The rearrangement uses TRBV6-6 and TRBJ1-4; possibly TRBD1 for D (6 bases). The CDR3 has 14 amino acids. Germline assignment: CDR1 MNHNY and CDR2 SVGAGI (reference sequence). Trimming took 10 bases from V and 6 from J, leaving 18 bases between them. CDR3 region: CATISQGFHEKLFF. The CDR3 nucleotides read TGTGCCACTATTTCACAGGGCTTTCATGAAAAACTGTTTTTT.